The clone carrying this T cell receptor (beta chain) is large within its sample. The CDR3 consists of 16 residues. After removal of 6 bases from V and 0 bases from J, the junction contained 11 bases not matched to a gene. From germline, CDR1 is MNHEY and CDR2 SVGEGT. TCRdb used MiXCR to reprocess the 5' RACE reads, holding one entry per CDR3 protein. The sample includes around 220 distinct CDR3 sequences, more than 10% of them seen just once. The data stem from a study of Japanese encephalitis immunity and Zika vaccine responses. Study results and caveats: Cross-reactive responses were not traced to individual peptides. No similarity appeared between individuals, suggesting no public TCRs.

PBMCs were CFSE-labeled and cultured for 5 to 7 days with peptide pools at around 1 ug/mL each. Unfixed live CD56-CD19-CD16-CD3+CD4+ CFSE-low cells were sorted as proliferating CD4 T cells. The origin of this receptor is an adult woman who received an inactivated Zika virus vaccine. The chain is built from TRBV6-2 or TRBV6-3 and TRBJ2-7; 7 bases map to TRBD1. The sample was antigen-activated CD4+ T cells from blood, cultured, taken during a Zika inactivated vaccine study. The CDR3 coding sequence is TGTGCCAGCAGAGAAGCCCCAAGGGGGCCCTCCTACGAGCAGTACTTC. It is translated as CASREAPRGPSYEQYF.